Here is one TCR beta chain with its context. Its target is unknown. In germline, CDR1 is LGHNA, CDR2 YSLEER. This CDR3 is built from 16 residues. V lost 4 bases to trimming and J lost 0 bases, with 12 bases between them. The sample is drawn from a study of T cell responses to AZD1222 COVID-19 vaccine. Study-level information: Second doses were pooled across both intervals (about 4 or about 12 weeks). General observations from the study: Baseline antibody screening turned up just a handful of seropositive AZD1222 recipients.

The data were produced by immunoSEQ multiplex PCR, yet TCRdb's version contains in-frame clones alone and is incomplete. The sample has more than 80,000 clones; 85% to 90% are singletons. Sequencing used peripheral blood, obtained on day 0 of AZD1222 vaccination. The gene calls are TRBV4-3 and TRBJ2-2; tentatively, D is TRBD1 (5 bases). The clonotype comes from an adult in good health. The CDR3 DNA sequence: TGCGCCAGCAGCCCCCCGGAAGGGGCGAACACCGGGGAGCTGTTTTTT. Encoded protein: CASSPPEGANTGELFF.